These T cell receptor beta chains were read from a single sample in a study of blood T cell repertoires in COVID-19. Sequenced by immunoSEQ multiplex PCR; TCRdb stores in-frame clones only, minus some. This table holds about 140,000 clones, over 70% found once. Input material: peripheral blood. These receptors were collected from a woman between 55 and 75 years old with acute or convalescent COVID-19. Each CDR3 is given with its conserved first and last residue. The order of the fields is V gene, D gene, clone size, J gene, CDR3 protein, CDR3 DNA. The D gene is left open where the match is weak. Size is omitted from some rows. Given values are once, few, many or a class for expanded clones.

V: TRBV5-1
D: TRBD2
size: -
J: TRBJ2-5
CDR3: CASSKREGPETQYF
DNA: TGCGCCAGCAGCAAGCGGGAGGGCCCAGAGACCCAGTACTTC

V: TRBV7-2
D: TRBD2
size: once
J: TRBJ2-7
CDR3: CASSSPRTSGTAVYEQYF
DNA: TGTGCCAGCAGCTCCCCCCGGACTAGCGGCACAGCAGTCTACGAGCAGTACTTC

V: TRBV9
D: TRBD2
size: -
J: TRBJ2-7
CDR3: CASSVDGSGAQYEQYF
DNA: TGTGCCAGCAGCGTAGATGGTAGCGGGGCGCAATACGAGCAGTACTTC

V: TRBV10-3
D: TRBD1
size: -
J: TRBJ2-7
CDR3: CAISLQGFSYEQYF
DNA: TGTGCCATCAGTTTACAGGGGTTTTCCTACGAGCAGTACTTC

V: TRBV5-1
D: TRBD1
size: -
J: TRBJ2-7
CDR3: CASSTGQGLYEQYF
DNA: TGCGCCAGCAGCACTGGACAGGGGCTCTACGAGCAGTACTTC

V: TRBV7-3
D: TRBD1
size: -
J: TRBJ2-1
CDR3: CASSSGQGYNEQFF
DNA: TGTGCCAGCAGCTCGGGACAGGGGTACAATGAGCAGTTCTTC

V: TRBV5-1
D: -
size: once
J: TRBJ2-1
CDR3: CASSLRQAFGIEQFF
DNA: TGCGCCAGCAGCCTAAGACAGGCATTTGGGATAGAGCAGTTCTTC

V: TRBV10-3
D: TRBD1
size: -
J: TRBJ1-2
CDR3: CATRYQDRGGGYTF
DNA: TGTGCCACCCGATACCAGGACAGGGGAGGCGGCTACACCTTC

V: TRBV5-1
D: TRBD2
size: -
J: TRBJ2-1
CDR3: CASSLDSGLAGSEQFF
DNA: TGCGCCAGCAGCTTGGACTCGGGACTAGCGGGATCTGAGCAGTTCTTC

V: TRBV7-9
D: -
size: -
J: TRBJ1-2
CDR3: CASIPGPLNYGYTF
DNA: TGTGCCAGCATCCCTGGGCCGCTCAACTATGGCTACACCTTC

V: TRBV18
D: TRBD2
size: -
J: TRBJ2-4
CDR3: CASASGNGGNIQYF
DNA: TGTGCCAGCGCCAGCGGGAACGGCGGAAACATTCAGTACTTC

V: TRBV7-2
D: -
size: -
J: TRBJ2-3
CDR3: CASNLLPTDTQYF
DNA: TGTGCCAGCAACTTACTACCCACAGATACGCAGTATTTT

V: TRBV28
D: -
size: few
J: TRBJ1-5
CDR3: CASSWQGFNQPQHF
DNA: TGTGCCAGCAGTTGGCAGGGGTTTAATCAGCCCCAGCATTTT

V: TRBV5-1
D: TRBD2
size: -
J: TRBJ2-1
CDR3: CASLGTSGYNEQFF
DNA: TGCGCCAGTCTCGGGACTAGCGGTTACAATGAGCAGTTCTTC

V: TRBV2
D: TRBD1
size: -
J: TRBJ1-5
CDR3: CASSYRGLDSNQPQHF
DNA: TGTGCCAGCAGTTACAGGGGGCTGGATAGCAATCAGCCCCAGCATTTT

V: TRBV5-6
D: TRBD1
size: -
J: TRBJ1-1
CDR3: CASSMTGRAEAFF
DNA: TGTGCCAGCAGCATGACAGGGCGTGCTGAAGCTTTCTTT

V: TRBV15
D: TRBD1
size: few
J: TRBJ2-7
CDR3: CATSRDGWTGYEQYF
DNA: TGTGCCACCAGCAGAGATGGCTGGACAGGCTACGAGCAGTACTTC

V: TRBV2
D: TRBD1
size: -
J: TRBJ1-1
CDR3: CASSEGGFEAFF
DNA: TGTGCCAGCAGCGAAGGGGGCTTTGAAGCTTTCTTT

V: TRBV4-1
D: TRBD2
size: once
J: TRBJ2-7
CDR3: CASSQARLAGRGEQYF
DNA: TGCGCCAGCAGCCAAGCCCGACTAGCGGGAAGGGGCGAGCAGTACTTC

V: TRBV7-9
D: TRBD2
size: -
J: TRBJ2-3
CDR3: CASSPWTSGRVDTQYF
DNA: TGTGCCAGCAGCCCATGGACTAGCGGGAGGGTTGATACGCAGTATTTT

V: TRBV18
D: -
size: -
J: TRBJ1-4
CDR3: CASSPIGEDEKLFF
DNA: TGTGCCAGCTCACCTATTGGAGAGGATGAAAAACTGTTTTTT

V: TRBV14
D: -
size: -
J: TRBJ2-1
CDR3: CASSPGAYNEQFF
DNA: TGTGCCAGCAGCCCCGGGGCCTACAATGAGCAGTTCTTC

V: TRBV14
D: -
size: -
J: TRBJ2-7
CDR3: CASSQVYRGEQYF
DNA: TGTGCCAGCAGCCAAGTATATAGGGGCGAGCAGTACTTC

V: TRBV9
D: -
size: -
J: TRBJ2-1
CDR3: CASSVVTAVGGNEQFF
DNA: TGTGCCAGCAGCGTAGTGACGGCTGTAGGAGGGAATGAGCAGTTCTTC

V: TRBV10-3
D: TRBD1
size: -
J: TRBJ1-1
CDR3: CANGQGRTEAFF
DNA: TGTGCCAACGGACAGGGGAGGACTGAAGCTTTCTTT

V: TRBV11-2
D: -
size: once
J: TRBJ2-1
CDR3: CASSSRGDEQFF
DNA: TGTGCCAGCAGCAGCAGGGGGGATGAGCAGTTCTTC

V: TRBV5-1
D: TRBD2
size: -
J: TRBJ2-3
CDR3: CASSNGILAGDTDTQYF
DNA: TGCGCCAGCAGCAATGGTATCCTAGCGGGAGACACAGATACGCAGTATTTT

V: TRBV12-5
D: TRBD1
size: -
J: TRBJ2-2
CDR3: CASGGQGRTGELFF
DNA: TGTGCTAGTGGGGGACAGGGACGGACCGGGGAGCTGTTTTTT

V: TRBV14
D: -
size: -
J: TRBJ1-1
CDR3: CASSHRVNTEAFF
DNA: TGTGCCAGCAGCCATAGAGTCAACACTGAAGCTTTCTTT

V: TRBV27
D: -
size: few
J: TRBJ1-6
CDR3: CASSFHTGVNSPLHF
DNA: TGTGCCAGCAGTTTCCACACAGGCGTTAATTCACCCCTCCACTTT

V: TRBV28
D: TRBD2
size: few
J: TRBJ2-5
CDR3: CASSLYASGRGETQYF
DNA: TGTGCCAGCAGTTTATACGCTAGCGGGAGGGGAGAGACCCAGTACTTC

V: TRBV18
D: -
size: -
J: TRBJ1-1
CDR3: CASSPLPQRNTEAFF
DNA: TGTGCCAGCTCACCGCTTCCACAGAGGAACACTGAAGCTTTCTTT

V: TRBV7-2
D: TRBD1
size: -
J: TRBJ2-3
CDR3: CASSFPTGGESRRRDTQYF
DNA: TGTGCCAGCAGCTTCCCGACAGGGGGCGAATCCCGAAGAAGGGATACGCAGTATTTT

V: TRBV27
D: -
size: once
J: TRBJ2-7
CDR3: CASREPGAAYEQYF
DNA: TGTGCCAGCAGGGAACCCGGTGCGGCCTACGAGCAGTACTTC

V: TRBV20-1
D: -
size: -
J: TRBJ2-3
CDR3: CSASQQFTDTQYF
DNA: TGCAGTGCTAGTCAACAGTTCACAGATACGCAGTATTTT

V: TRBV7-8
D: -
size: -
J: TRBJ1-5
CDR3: CASSLATHSNQPQHF
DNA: TGTGCCAGCAGCTTGGCCACCCATAGCAATCAGCCCCAGCATTTT

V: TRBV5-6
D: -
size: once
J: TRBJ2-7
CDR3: CASSLGTGTLKNEQYF
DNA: TGTGCCAGCAGCTTGGGAACCGGGACTCTAAAAAACGAGCAGTACTTC

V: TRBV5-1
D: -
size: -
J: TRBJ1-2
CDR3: CASSLAPPTSNYGYTF
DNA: TGCGCCAGCAGCTTGGCCCCCCCGACATCCAACTATGGCTACACCTTC

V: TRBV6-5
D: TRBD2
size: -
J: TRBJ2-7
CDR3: CASTGLAGGRAEQYF
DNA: TGTGCCAGCACGGGACTAGCGGGAGGCAGAGCCGAGCAGTACTTC

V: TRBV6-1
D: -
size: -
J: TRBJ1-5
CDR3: CASSESLSSNQPQHF
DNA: TGTGCCAGCAGTGAATCTCTCAGTAGCAATCAGCCCCAGCATTTT

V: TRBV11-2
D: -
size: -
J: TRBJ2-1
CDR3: CASSHGSGPYNEQFF
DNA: TGTGCCAGCAGCCATGGAAGCGGGCCCTACAATGAGCAGTTCTTC

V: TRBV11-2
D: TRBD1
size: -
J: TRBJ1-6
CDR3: CASSSSTGSNSPLHF
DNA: TGTGCCAGCAGCTCCTCGACAGGGAGTAATTCACCCCTCCACTTT

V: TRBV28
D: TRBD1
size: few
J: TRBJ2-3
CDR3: CASRKGQGVSTDTQYF
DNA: TGTGCCAGCAGAAAAGGACAGGGGGTAAGCACAGATACGCAGTATTTT

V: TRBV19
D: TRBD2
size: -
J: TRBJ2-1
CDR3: CASSITGGNEQFF
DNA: TGTGCCAGTAGTATAACGGGGGGAAATGAGCAGTTCTTC

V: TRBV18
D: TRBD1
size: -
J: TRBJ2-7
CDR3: CASSPRDRGSLYEQYF
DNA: TGTGCCAGCTCACCCCGGGACAGGGGGTCCTTGTACGAGCAGTACTTC

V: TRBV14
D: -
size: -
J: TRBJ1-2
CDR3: CASSLGPQYNYGYTF
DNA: TGTGCCAGCAGCCTGGGCCCCCAATATAACTATGGCTACACCTTC

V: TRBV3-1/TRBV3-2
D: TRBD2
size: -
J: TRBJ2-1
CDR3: CASSPQVLSGRLYNEQFF
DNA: TGTGCCAGCAGCCCCCAGGTCCTAAGCGGGAGGCTGTACAATGAGCAGTTCTTC

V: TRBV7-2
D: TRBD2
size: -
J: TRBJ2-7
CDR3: CASSFGGRGYEQYF
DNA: TGTGCCAGCAGCTTTGGCGGGAGGGGCTACGAGCAGTACTTC

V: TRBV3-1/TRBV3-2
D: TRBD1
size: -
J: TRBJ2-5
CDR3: CASSPGTGTETQYF
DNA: TGTGCCAGCAGCCCAGGGACAGGGACGGAGACCCAGTACTTC